These 3 T cell receptor beta chains originate from one sample sequenced in a study of blood T cells in healthy people across ages. The authors ran a second PCR of roughly 6 to 12 cycles using a sample-barcoded 5' primer and a J-beta primer mix. TCRdb analysed the 5' RACE reads with MiXCR anew, one entry per CDR3 protein. Altogether about 640,000 distinct CDR3 sequences are present, approximately 50% being singletons, with the ten largest covering 30% to 45%. Sequencing was performed on blood. The receptor source for this set is a man between 60 and 75 years old in good health.

The CDR3: CASSLLGSAGELFF. The CDR3 DNA is TGTGCCAGCAGCTTATTAGGGAGTGCCGGGGAGCTGTTTTTT. The chain joins TRBV7-9 to TRBJ2-2, with D perhaps TRBD2 (5 bases). V lost 2 bases to trimming and J lost 6 bases, with 10 bases between them. The germline V gene has CDR1 SEHNR and CDR2 FQNEAQ (reference sequence). The CDR3 covers 14 residues.

The gene calls are TRBV7-9 and TRBJ1-5; 9 nucleotides align to TRBD1. The V gene end was trimmed by 9 bases and the J gene end by 6 bases; junction bases not matched to a gene: 9. This CDR3 has 14 residues. Germline V lookup: CDR1 SEHNR, CDR2 FQNEAQ (reference sequence). This CDR3 reads CASSLGTGFQPQHF. In DNA form, the CDR3 reads TGTGCCAGTAGCCTCGGGACAGGGTTTCAGCCCCAGCATTTT.

The chain is built from TRBV5-1 and TRBJ2-3, with D unresolved. Between the trimmed V and J ends, which lost 2 bases and 5 bases, there was a span of 9 bases. From germline, CDR1 is SGHRS and CDR2 YFSETQ. The CDR3 is 13 amino acids. CDR3 protein: CASSLMGGDTQYF. The CDR3 region has the DNA TGCGCCAGCAGCTTAATGGGCGGAGATACGCAGTATTTT.